The sequence of this TCR beta chain was determined in a study of cytomegalovirus exposure and HLA in healthy donors. Study-wide findings and caveats: Most TCR sequences showed up rarely, but some public TCRs showed up in many donors. Excluded were some V segments that proved indistinguishable, including TRBV6-2 and TRBV6-3. Among donors in an Asian-associated ancestry cluster, a later analysis reportedly found fewer N-insertions than the roughly 610-donor mean.

This PCR relied on a set of 60 Vbeta primers and 13 Jbeta primers. The protocol was immunoSEQ multiplex PCR, while the TCRdb copy is restricted to in-frame clones and leaves out a portion. The sample yields 95,000 to 150,000 clones, around 86% seen once. There are a few counts of this clone. Antigen unknown. The CDR3 spans 12 residues. Germline values: CDR1 LNHDA, CDR2 SQIVND (reference sequence). Deletions cut 6 bases from V and 13 bases from J, with 15 bases between. Sequences were obtained from PBMCs. This receptor was obtained from a man aged 25 to 40 in good health and CMV-seronegative. The chain is built from TRBV19 and TRBJ1-4; D perhaps matches TRBD1 (5 bases). This CDR3 reads CASSQKWGRLFF. The CDR3 nucleotides read TGTGCCAGTAGCCAAAAATGGGGCCGACTGTTTTTT.